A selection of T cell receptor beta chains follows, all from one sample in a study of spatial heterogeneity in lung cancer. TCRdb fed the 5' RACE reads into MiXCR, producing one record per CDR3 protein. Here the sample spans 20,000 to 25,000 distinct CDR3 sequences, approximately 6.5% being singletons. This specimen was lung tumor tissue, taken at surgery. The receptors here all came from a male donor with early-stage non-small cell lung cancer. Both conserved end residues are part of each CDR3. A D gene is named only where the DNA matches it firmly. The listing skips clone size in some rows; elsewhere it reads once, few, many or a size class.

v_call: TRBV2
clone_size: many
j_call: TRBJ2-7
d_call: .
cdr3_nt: TGTGCCAGCAGGGGGGGACTCAACTACGAGCAGTACTTC
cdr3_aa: CASRGGLNYEQYF

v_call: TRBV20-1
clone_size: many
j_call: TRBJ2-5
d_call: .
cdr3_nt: TGCAGTGAGGAGGGAGAGGGTGAGACCCAGTACTTC
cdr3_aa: CSEEGEGETQYF

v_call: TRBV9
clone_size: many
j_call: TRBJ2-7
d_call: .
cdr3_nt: TGTGCCAGCAGCTGGGGCCTGAGCTCCTACGAGCAGTACTTC
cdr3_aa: CASSWGLSSYEQYF

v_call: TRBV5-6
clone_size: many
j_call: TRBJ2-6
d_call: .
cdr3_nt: TGTGCCAGCAGCTTGGTTGGGGCCAACGTCCTGACTTTC
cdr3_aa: CASSLVGANVLTF

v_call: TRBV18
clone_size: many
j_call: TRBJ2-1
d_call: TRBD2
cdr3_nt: TGTGCCAGCTCCTGGGGGGGGGACTACAATGAGCAGTTCTTC
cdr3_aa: CASSWGGDYNEQFF

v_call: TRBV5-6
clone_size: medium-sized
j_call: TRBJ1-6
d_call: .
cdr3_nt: TGTGCCAGCAGCTTGCGGCGATCGAGGGCTTATAATTCACCCCTCCACTTT
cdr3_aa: CASSLRRSRAYNSPLHF

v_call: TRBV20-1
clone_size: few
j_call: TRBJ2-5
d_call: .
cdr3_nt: TGCAGTGCGCCTGGGGGGCGGGAGAGGCAAGAGACCCAGTACTTC
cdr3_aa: CSAPGGRERQETQYF

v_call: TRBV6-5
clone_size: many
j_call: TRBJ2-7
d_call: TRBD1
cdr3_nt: TGTGCCAGCAGTTACTCAGGGACAGGGCTTTTCGAGCAGTACTTC
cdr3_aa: CASSYSGTGLFEQYF

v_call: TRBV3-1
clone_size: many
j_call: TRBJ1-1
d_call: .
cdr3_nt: TGTGCCAGCAGCCAACAGGGGATGAGCACTGAAGCTTTCTTT
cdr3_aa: CASSQQGMSTEAFF

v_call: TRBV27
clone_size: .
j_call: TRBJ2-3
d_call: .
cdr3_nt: TGTGCCAGCAGTCCACGTTTAATGTCCGATACGCAGTATTTT
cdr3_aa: CASSPRLMSDTQYF

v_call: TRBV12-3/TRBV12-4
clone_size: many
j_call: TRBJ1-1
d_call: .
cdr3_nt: TGTGCCAGCAGGACGGGACGGCTCACTGAAGCTTTCTTT
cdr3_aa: CASRTGRLTEAFF

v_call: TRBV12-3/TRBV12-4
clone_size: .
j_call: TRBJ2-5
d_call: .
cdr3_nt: TGTGCCAGCAGTTCCTACGGCGAGGAGACCCAGTACTTC
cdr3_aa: CASSSYGEETQYF

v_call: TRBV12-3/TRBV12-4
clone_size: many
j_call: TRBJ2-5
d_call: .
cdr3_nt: TGTGCCAGCAGTTTCCTCCTTTCATACCAAGAGACCCAGTACTTC
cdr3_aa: CASSFLLSYQETQYF

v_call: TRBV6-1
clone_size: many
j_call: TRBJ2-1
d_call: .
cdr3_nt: TGTGCCAGCTCTTTGGGGGGGGCGCGTCGCAATGAGCAGTTCTTC
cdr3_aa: CASSLGGARRNEQFF

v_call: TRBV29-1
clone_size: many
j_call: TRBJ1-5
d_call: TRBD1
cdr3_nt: TGCAGCGTCGCTCTTGGACAGGGGCGTCAGCCCCAGCATTTT
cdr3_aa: CSVALGQGRQPQHF

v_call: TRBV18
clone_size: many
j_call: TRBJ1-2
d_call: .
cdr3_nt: TGTGCCAGCTCACCGAGGACGGAGGCTAACTATGGCTACACCTTC
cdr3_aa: CASSPRTEANYGYTF

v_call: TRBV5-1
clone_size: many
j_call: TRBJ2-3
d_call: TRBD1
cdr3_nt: TGCGCCAGCAGCTCGACAGGGGATCGATCTGATACGCAGTATTTT
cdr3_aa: CASSSTGDRSDTQYF

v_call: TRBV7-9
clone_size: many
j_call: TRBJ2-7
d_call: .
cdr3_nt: TGTGCCAGCGGCAAGGGGGGACAGAGCTACGAGCAGTACTTC
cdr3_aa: CASGKGGQSYEQYF

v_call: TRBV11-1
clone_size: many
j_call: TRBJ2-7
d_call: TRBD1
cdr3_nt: TGTGCCAGCAGCAAGGACAGGGACCCCTACGAGCAGTACTTC
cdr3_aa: CASSKDRDPYEQYF

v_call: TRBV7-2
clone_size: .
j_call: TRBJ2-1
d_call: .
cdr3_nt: TGTGCCAGCAGCTTGGGACATTACAATGAGCAGTTCTTC
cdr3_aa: CASSLGHYNEQFF

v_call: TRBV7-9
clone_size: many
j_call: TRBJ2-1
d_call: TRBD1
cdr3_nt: TGTGCCAGCAGAAACACAGGGGGCAATGAGCAGTTCTTC
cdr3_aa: CASRNTGGNEQFF

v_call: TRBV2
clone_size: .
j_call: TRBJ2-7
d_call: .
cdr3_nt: TGTGCCAGCAGTTGGGACTTCTCCTACGAGCAGTACTTC
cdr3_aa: CASSWDFSYEQYF

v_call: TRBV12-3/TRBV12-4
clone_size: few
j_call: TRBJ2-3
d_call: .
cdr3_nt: TGTGCCAGCAATACTCAGGAAGGCCCGCAGTATTTT
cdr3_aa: CASNTQEGPQYF

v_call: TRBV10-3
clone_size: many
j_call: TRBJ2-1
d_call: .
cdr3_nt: TGTGCCATCAGTGAGTCGGGGCACCCTCGGGGTGAGTTCTTC
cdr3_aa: CAISESGHPRGEFF

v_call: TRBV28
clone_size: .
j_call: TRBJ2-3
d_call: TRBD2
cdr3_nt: TGTGCCAGATTCGGGGGGGACTACTTGCTGCACACAGATACGCAGTATTTT
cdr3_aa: CARFGGDYLLHTDTQYF

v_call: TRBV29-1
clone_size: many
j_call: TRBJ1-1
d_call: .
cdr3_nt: TGCAGCGTTTGGGGGGCACCGAGCACTGAAGCTTTCTTT
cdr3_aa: CSVWGAPSTEAFF

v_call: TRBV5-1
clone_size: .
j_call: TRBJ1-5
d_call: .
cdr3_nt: TGCGCCAGCAGCTTGGGGGGCACAGCTCAGCCCCAGCATTTT
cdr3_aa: CASSLGGTAQPQHF

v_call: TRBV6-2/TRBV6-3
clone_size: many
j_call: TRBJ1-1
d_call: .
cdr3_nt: TGTGCCAGCAGTGATCCCATGGACACTGAAGCTTTCTTT
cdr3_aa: CASSDPMDTEAFF

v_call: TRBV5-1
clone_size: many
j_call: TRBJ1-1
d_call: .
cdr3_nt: TGCGCCAGCATGGGGAACACTGAAGCTTTCTTT
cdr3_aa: CASMGNTEAFF

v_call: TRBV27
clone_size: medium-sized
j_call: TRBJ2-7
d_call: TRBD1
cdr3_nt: TGTGCCAGCAGTTATGGGGACAGGGCGGGCGGCGAGCAGTACTTC
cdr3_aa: CASSYGDRAGGEQYF

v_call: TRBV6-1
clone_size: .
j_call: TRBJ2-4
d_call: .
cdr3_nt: TGTGCCAGTTTTACAGGGGGGGCGGTTAACATTCAGTACTTC
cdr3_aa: CASFTGGAVNIQYF

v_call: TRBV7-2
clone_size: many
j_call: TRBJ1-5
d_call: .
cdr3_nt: TGTGCCAGCAGCTCCCTCGGATTCAATCAGCCCCAGCATTTT
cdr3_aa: CASSSLGFNQPQHF

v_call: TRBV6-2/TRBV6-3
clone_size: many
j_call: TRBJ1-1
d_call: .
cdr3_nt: TGTGCCAGCAGCTGGGGGATAGGGACTGAAGCTTTCTTT
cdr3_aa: CASSWGIGTEAFF

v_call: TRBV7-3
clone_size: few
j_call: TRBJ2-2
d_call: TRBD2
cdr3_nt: TGTGCCAGCAGCTTAACGCTAACTAGCGGGAGGTCAGGCGGGGAGCTGTTTTTT
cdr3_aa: CASSLTLTSGRSGGELFF

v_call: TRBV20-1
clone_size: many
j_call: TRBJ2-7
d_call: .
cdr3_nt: TGCAGTGCTAGCACGAGACGAACCTACGAGCAGTACTTC
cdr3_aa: CSASTRRTYEQYF

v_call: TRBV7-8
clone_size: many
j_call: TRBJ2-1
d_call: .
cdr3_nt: TGTGCCAGCAGCTTAGAAAGCTACAATGAGCAGTTCTTC
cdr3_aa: CASSLESYNEQFF

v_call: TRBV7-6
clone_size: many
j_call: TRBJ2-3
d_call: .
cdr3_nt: TGTGCCAGCAGCTCAGAGGGAGCTACGCAGTATTTT
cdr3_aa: CASSSEGATQYF

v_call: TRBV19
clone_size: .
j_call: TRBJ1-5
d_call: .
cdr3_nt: TGTGCCAGTACCCCTACAGGCGCCCTTTATCAGCCCCAGCATTTT
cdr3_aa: CASTPTGALYQPQHF

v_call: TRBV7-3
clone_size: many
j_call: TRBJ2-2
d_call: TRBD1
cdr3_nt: TGTGCCAGCAAAACAGGACAGGGGACCGGGGAGCTGTTTTTT
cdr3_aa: CASKTGQGTGELFF

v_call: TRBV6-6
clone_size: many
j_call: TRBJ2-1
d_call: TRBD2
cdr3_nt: TGTGCCAGCAGTTATTACCCTAGCGGGGGTAATGAGCAGTTCTTC
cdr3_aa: CASSYYPSGGNEQFF

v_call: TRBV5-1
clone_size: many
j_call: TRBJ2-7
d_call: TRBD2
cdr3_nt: TGCGCCAGCAGCCGATCCGGGACTAGCGGGGATTCCTACGAGCAGTACTTC
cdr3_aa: CASSRSGTSGDSYEQYF

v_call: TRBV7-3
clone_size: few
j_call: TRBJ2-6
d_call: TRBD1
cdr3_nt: TGTGCCAGCAGCCCGGACAGGGCCGCCAACGTCCTGACTTTC
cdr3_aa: CASSPDRAANVLTF

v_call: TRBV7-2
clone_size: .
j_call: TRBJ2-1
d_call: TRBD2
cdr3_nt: TGTGCCAGCAGCTTAGGCACTACTAGCGGGGGGGCCCCCTTGAACAATGAGCAGTTCTTC
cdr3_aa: CASSLGTTSGGAPLNNEQFF

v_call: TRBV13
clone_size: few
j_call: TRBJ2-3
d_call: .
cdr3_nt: TGTGCCAGCAGCTTAGGCCCCCCCCCTACACAGTATTTT
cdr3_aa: CASSLGPPPTQYF